The 10 T cell receptor beta chains given below trace back to one sample, sequenced in a study of STAT5B mutations in CD4+ large granular lymphocyte leukemia. Clones were read by immunoSEQ multiplex PCR, and TCRdb kept only the in-frame ones, dropping some. The repertoire consists of roughly 40,000 clones, with approximately 80% occurring once and the leading ten covering approximately 3.8%. The sample was CD4+ T cells from blood buffy coats. The origin of the receptors is a human donor in good health.

The V call is TRBV7-3, the J call TRBJ2-7, with 10 nucleotides matching TRBD1. Germline CDR1 reads SGHTA; CDR2 reads FQGTGA. This CDR3 spans 15 amino acids. Trimming removed 5 bases from V and 5 bases from J; junction bases left unmatched: 9. The CDR3 DNA reads as TGTGCCAGCAGCCCTTCCGGGACAGGGGCCGACGAGCAGTACTTC. Protein: CASSPSGTGADEQYF.

The CDR3 sequence: CASSPRDRANTGELFF. The DNA for the CDR3 is TGTGCCAGCAGTCCCCGGGACAGGGCGAACACCGGGGAGCTGTTTTTT. This rearrangement joins TRBV6-6 to TRBJ2-2; TRBD1 agrees at 9 bases. V shed 5 bases and J 0 bases; nucleotides not matched to a gene: 4. Germline CDR1 reads MNHNY; CDR2 reads SVGAGI (reference sequence). The CDR3 extends over 16 amino acids.

This CDR3 reads CASSSRVNRDTQYF. CDR3 sequence (DNA): TGTGCCAGCAGCTCACGTGTCAACAGGGACACGCAGTATTTT. The V gene is TRBV5-8, the J gene TRBJ2-3; D may be TRBD1 (6 bases). This CDR3 region has 14 residues. The V end lost 3 bases, the J end lost 9 bases, and 17 bases lay between the germline ends. Germline CDR1 reads SGHTS; CDR2 reads YDEGEE.

J is TRBJ2-1 and V is TRBV4-3; 10 nucleotides agree with TRBD2. V trimming: 0 bases; J trimming: 9 bases; junction bases outside the gene matches: 17. The germline V gene encodes CDR1 LGHNA and CDR2 YSLEER. The CDR3 runs to 19 residues. The CDR3 region has the DNA TGCGCCAGCAGCCAAGAAAGAGAAGGGCTAGCGGGAGCAAAGGGTGAGCAGTTCTTC. Translating it yields CASSQEREGLAGAKGEQFF.

The chain employs TRBV6-1 and TRBJ1-4, with TRBD1 matching over 7 bases. The CDR3 is 15 amino acids. The junction had 9 bases not matched to a gene; V was cut back by 4 bases and J by 7 bases. Germline V CDR1 and CDR2: MNHNS, SASEGT. Here the CDR3 DNA reads TGTGCCAGCAGTGCCCTTTCGGGACAGCTTGAAAAACTGTTTTTT. Encoded protein: CASSALSGQLEKLFF.

The chain carries TRBV4-2 and TRBJ1-2; 10 positions match TRBD1. Germline CDR1 reads LGHNA; CDR2 reads YNFKEQ. V was pared by 4 bases and J by 9 bases, with 5 bases of the junction left unmatched. CDR3 length: 13 amino acids. The CDR3 DNA sequence: TGTGCCAGCAGCCCCGGGACAGGGGAAAGCTACACCTTC. It specifies CASSPGTGESYTF.

The chain uses TRBV28 and TRBJ2-7, with D perhaps TRBD2 (6 bases). Deletions cut 4 bases from V and 3 bases from J, with 13 bases between. The CDR3 has 14 amino acids. Per germline, CDR1 MDHEN and CDR2 SYDVKM. The CDR3 reads CASSSPGLNYEQYF. The CDR3 DNA is TGTGCCAGCAGTTCCCCGGGACTGAACTACGAGCAGTACTTC. The complete variable domain, with remaining parts taken from reference TRBV28 and TRBJ2-7, reads DVKVTQSSRYLVKRTGEKVFLECVQDMDHENMFWYRQDPGLGLRLIYFSYDVKMKEKGDIPEGYSVSREKKERFSLILESASTNQTSMYLCASSSPGLNYEQYFGPGTRLTVT.

V and J are TRBV29-1 and TRBJ1-2, with D tentatively TRBD1 (5 bases). Germline lookup yields CDR1 SQVTM and CDR2 ANQGSEA. V was shortened by 2 bases and J by 4 bases, with 11 bases between the two germline ends. The CDR3 has 13 amino acids. The CDR3 nucleotides read TGCAGCGTTGAACCAGGGCGAGGCTATGGCTACACCTTC. It encodes CSVEPGRGYGYTF.

The rearrangement links TRBV29-1 to TRBJ1-2; D might be TRBD1 (5 bases). From germline, CDR1 is SQVTM and CDR2 ANQGSEA. The CDR3 has 13 residues. The germline V and J ends were trimmed by 4 bases and 3 bases, with 12 bases remaining between them. CDR3 region: CSVAGRGDYGYTF. In DNA form, the CDR3 reads TGCAGCGTTGCGGGGAGGGGCGACTATGGCTACACCTTC.

This rearrangement joins TRBV7-9 to TRBJ2-3; the D is unclear. Germline values: CDR1 SEHNR, CDR2 FQNEAQ (reference sequence). V shed 2 bases and J shed 3 bases, with 12 bases lying between them. This CDR3 is 15 amino acids long. The CDR3 coding sequence is TGTGCCAGCAGCTTATTAAGTGGTCAGACAGATACGCAGTATTTT. Translated, it gives CASSLLSGQTDTQYF.